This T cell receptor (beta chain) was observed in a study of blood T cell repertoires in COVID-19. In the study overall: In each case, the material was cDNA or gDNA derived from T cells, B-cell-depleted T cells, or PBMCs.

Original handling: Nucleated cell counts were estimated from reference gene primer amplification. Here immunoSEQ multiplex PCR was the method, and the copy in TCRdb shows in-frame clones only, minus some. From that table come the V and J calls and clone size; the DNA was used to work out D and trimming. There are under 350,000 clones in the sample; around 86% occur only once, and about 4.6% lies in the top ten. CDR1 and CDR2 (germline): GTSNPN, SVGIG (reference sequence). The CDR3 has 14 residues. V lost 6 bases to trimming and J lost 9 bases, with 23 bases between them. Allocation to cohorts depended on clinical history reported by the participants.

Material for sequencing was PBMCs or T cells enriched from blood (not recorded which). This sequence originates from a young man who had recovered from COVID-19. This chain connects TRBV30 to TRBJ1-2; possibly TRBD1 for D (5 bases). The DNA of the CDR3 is TGTGCCTGTGGGTCTGGGCAGGGCCTAATAAGCTACACCTTC. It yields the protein CACGSGQGLISYTF.